Sequencing of this T cell receptor beta chain was carried out in a study of T cell responses to AZD1222 COVID-19 vaccine. Worth noting for this clone: The antigen is not known.

Assay: immunoSEQ multiplex PCR; the TCRdb copy retains only in-frame clones and omits some. The table has more than 110,000 clones, about 94% seen once. Germline CDR1 SGHTA, CDR2 FQGTGA. V lost 4 bases, J lost 0 bases, and 12 bases lay in between. This CDR3 has 16 amino acids. The study's findings and limits: Rises in breadth and depth of Spike-specific TCRs came after two AZD1222 doses. As reported, nearly half of all spike-specific TCRs target variant regions that are unmutated. Clonal diversity may have been underestimated, and the donors were mostly white British, with more females than males.

The material sequenced was peripheral blood, taken on day 0 of AZD1222 vaccination. The sequence came from an adult in good health. V usage is TRBV7-3 and J usage is TRBJ2-2; a possible D gene is TRBD1 (6 bases). The CDR3 region has the DNA TGTGCCAGCAGCTCCGCAGGGGCCTCGAACACCGGGGAGCTGTTTTTT. Translating gives CASSSAGASNTGELFF.